This T cell receptor beta chain was sequenced during a study of shared clonotypes between healthy human individuals. Study-wide results and caveats: A handful of donors showed sharing of around 5.3% of naive CD4 clonotypes.

Naive-designated CD8 cells lacked CD45RO, were positively enriched for CCR7, and omitted terminally differentiated effector memory CD45RA+ cells. V was shortened by 5 bases and J by 0 bases, with 7 bases between the two germline ends. Germline CDR1 MNHEY, CDR2 SVGAGI. The CDR3 is made up of 14 amino acids. Some clones are missing from TCRdb's copy, which holds only in-frame ones; the method was immunoSEQ multiplex PCR. Among 1.5 million to 2.5 million clones, approximately 94% were seen once, and the ten largest hold 1% to 1.5%. Concerning this clone itself: No antigen is known for it.

The gene calls are TRBV6-5 and TRBJ2-2; the D is unclear. The origin of this receptor is a young man in good health. Input material: naive CD8+ T cells sorted from blood. DNA of the CDR3: TGTGCCAGCAGTCCGATTGCGAACACCGGGGAGCTGTTTTTT. It encodes CASSPIANTGELFF.